This T cell receptor beta chain was identified during a study of low-dose radiotherapy and immunotherapy resistance in tumors. Study context: Across 26 weeks, 13 Gy in total went to Cohort 2, delivered as 1 Gy per fraction every two weeks.

The table lists this clonotype with many counts. Covering alpha and beta chains, TRAV- and TRBV-specific primers were used for the first-strand cDNA. Amplification of TCRs used a constant-region primer and V-primer adapter for 20 PCR cycles. Researchers amplified the isolated mRNA using in vitro transcription. Each CDR3 protein is one row after TCRdb ran MiXCR on the reads. Among around 64,000 distinct CDR3 sequences, more than 20% were seen once, and the ten largest hold less than 8%. Stated time point: before trial treatment. Tumors of eligible patients were advanced, solid and lacking tumor-infiltrating lymphocytes. After removal of 2 bases from V and 4 bases from J, the junction contained 7 bases not matched to a gene. This CDR3 contains 14 residues. The V gene's germline CDR1 is SQVTM and CDR2 ANQGSEA.

The chain combines TRBV29-1 with TRBJ1-1; 7 bases agree with TRBD1. The TCR originated in a male donor with rectosigmoid adenocarcinoma. The sequencing here drew on PBMCs, taken before treatment. CDR3 amino acids: CSVEPGQMGTEAFF. CDR3 sequence (DNA): TGCAGCGTTGAACCGGGACAGATGGGCACTGAAGCTTTCTTT.